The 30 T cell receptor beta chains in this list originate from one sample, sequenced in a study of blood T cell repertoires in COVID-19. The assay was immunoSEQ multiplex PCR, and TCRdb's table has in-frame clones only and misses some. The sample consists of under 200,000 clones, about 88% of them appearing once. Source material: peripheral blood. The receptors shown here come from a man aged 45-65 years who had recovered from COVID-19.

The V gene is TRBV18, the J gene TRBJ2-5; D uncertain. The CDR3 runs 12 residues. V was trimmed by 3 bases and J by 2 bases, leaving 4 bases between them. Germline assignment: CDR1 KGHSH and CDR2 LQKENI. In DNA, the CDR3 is TGTGCCAGCTCACCCAAACAAGAGACCCAGTACTTC. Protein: CASSPKQETQYF.

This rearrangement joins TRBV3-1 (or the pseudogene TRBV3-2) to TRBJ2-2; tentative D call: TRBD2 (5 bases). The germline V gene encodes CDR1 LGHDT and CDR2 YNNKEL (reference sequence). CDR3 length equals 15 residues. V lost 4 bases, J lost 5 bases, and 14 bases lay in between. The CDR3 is CASSPRGPSTGELFF. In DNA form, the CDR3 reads TGTGCCAGCAGCCCTCGAGGGCCGTCGACCGGGGAGCTGTTTTTT.

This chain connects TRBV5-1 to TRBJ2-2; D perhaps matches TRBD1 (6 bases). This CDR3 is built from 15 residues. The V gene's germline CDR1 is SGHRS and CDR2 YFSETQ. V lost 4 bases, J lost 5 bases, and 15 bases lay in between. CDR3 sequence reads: CASSPRTVGTGELFF. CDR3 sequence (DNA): TGCGCCAGCAGCCCCCGGACAGTGGGGACCGGGGAGCTGTTTTTT.

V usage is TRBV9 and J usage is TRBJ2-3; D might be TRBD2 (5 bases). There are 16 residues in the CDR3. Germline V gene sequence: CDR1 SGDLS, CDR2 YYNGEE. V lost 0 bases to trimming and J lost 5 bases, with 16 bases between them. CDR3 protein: CASSVGLGGLRDTQYF. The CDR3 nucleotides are TGTGCCAGCAGCGTAGGACTTGGCGGGTTGCGAGATACGCAGTATTTT.

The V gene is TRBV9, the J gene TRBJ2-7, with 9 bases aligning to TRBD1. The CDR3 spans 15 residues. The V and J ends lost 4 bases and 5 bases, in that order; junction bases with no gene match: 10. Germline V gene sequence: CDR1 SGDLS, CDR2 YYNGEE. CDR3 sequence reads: CASSHPGQGSNEQYF. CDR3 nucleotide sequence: TGTGCCAGCAGCCATCCGGGACAGGGATCTAACGAGCAGTACTTC. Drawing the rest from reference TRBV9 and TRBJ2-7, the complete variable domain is DSGVTQTPKHLITATGQRVTLRCSPRSGDLSVYWYQQSLDQGLQFLIQYYNGEERAKGNILERFSAQQFPDLHSELNLSSLELGDSALYFCASSHPGQGSNEQYFGPGTRLTVT.

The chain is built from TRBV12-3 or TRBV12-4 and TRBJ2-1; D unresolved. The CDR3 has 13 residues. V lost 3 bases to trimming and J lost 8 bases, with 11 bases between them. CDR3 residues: CASSFGREDEQFF. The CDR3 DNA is TGTGCCAGCAGTTTCGGTCGCGAGGATGAGCAGTTCTTC.

Here the CDR3 reads CASSDNVRGSPLHF. CDR3 coding DNA: TGTGCCAGCAGCGATAATGTCAGGGGGTCACCCCTCCACTTT. This chain joins TRBV2 and TRBJ1-6; 7 positions agree with TRBD1. Germline V CDR1 and CDR2: SNHLY, FYNNEI. The CDR3 covers 14 residues. Trimming removed 6 bases from V and 10 bases from J; junction bases left unmatched: 9.

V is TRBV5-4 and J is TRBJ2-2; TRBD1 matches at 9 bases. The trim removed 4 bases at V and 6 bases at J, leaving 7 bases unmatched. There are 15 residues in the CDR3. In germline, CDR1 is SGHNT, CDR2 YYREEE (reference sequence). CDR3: CASSPGQGRAGELFF. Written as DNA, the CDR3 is TGTGCCAGCAGCCCTGGACAGGGGAGGGCCGGGGAGCTGTTTTTT.

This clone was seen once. The CDR3 region has the DNA TGTGCCAGCAGTTACCTTGACAGGGGGCAAAATGAGCAGTTCTTC. This gives the protein CASSYLDRGQNEQFF. The V and J genes are TRBV6-5 and TRBJ2-1, with 10 positions matching TRBD1. The CDR3 is 15 amino acids. Germline CDR1 reads MNHEY; CDR2 reads SVGAGI. The trim removed 2 bases at V and 7 bases at J, leaving 5 bases unmatched.

The CDR3 here is CASSQDFLAAGVGRREQYF. The CDR3 nucleotides read TGTGCCAGCAGCCAAGATTTTTTGGCAGCGGGGGTGGGCCGGCGCGAGCAGTACTTC. The rearrangement links TRBV4-2 to TRBJ2-7; 8 bases fit TRBD2. This CDR3 region has 19 residues. The germline gives CDR1 LGHNA, CDR2 YNFKEQ. The J segment lost 6 bases and the V segment lost 0 bases, leaving 19 bases of the junction unmatched.

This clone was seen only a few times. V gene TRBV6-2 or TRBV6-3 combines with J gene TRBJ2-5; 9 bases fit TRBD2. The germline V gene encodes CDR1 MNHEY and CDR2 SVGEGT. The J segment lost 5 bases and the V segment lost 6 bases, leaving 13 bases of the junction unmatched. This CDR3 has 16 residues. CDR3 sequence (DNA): TGTGCCAGCAGCCACGCTGCGGGAGGGGGTCGGGAGACCCAGTACTTC. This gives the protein CASSHAAGGGRETQYF.

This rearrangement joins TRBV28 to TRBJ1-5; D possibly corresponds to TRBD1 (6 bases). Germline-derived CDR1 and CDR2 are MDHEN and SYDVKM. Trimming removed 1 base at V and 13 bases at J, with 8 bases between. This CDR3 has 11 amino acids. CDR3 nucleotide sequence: TGTGCCAGCAGTTTATTAGGGGGACAGCATTTT. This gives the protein CASSLLGGQHF.

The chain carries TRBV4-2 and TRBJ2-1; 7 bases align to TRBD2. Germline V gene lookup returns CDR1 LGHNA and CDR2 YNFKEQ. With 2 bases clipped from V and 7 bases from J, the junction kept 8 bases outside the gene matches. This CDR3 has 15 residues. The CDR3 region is CASSQRRGEKNEQFF. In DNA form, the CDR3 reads TGTGCCAGCAGCCAACGACGGGGGGAAAAAAATGAGCAGTTCTTC.

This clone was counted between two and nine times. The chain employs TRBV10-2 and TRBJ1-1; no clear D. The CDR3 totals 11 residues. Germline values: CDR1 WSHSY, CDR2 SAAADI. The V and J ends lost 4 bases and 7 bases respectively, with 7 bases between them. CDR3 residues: CASSGGVEAFF. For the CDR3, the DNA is TGCGCCAGCAGTGGCGGGGTTGAAGCTTTCTTT.

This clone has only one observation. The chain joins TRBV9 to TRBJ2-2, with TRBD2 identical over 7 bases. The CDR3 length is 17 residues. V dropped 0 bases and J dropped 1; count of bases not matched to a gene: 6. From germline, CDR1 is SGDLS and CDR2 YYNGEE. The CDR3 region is CASSVALSGVNTGELFF. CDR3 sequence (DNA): TGTGCCAGCAGCGTAGCTCTAAGCGGGGTGAACACCGGGGAGCTGTTTTTT.

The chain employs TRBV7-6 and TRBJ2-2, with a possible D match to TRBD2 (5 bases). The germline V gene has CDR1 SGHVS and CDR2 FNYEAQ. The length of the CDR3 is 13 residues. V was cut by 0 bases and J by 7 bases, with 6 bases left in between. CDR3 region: CASSLAEGGELFF. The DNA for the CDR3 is TGTGCCAGCAGCTTAGCTGAGGGCGGGGAGCTGTTTTTT.

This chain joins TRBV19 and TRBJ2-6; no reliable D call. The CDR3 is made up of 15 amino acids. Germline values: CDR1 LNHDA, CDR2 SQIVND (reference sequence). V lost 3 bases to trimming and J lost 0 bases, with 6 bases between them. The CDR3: CASSILSSGANVLTF. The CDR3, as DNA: TGTGCCAGTAGTATTTTGAGCTCTGGGGCCAACGTCCTGACTTTC.

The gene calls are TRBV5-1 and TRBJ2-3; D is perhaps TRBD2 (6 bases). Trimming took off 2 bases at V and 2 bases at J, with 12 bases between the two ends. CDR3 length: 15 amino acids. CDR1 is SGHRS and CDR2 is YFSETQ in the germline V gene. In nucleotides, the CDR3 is TGCGCCAGCAGCTTCGGGGACTTATCCACAGATACGCAGTATTTT. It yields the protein CASSFGDLSTDTQYF.

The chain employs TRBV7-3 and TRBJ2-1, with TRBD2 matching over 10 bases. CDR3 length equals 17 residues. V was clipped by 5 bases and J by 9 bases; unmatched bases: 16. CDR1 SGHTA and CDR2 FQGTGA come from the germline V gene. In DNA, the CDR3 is TGTGCCAGCAGCGGAGGGGGTGCGGGACTAGCGCTGAGTGAGCAGTTCTTC. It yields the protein CASSGGGAGLALSEQFF. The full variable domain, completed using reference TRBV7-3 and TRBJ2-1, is GAGVSQTPSNKVTEKGKYVELRCDPISGHTALYWYRQSLGQGPEFLIYFQGTGAADDSGLPNDRFFAVRPEGSVSTLKIQRTERGDSAVYLCASSGGGAGLALSEQFFGPGTRLTVL.

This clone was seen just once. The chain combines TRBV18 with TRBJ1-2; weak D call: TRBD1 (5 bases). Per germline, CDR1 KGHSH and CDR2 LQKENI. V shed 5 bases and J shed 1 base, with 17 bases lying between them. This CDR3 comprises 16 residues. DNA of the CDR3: TGTGCCAGCTCATCGGTTCCAGGGAACATTAACTATGGCTACACCTTC. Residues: CASSSVPGNINYGYTF.

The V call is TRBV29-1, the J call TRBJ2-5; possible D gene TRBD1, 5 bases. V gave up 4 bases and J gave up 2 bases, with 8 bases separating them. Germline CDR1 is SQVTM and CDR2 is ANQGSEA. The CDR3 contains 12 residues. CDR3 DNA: TGCAGCGTTGGTGGACAACAAGAGACCCAGTACTTC. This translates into CSVGGQQETQYF.

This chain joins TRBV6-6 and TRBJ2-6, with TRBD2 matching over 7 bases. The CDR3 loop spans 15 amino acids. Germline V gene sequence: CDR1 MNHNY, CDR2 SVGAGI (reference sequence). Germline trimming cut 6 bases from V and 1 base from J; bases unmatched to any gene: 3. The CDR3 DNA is TGTGCCAGCAGCCCGGGGGGTTCTGGGGCCAACGTCCTGACTTTC. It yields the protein CASSPGGSGANVLTF.

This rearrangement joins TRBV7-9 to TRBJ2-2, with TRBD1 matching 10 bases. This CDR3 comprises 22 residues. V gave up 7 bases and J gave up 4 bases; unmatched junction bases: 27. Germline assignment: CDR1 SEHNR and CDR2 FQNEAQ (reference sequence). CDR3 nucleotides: TGTGCCAGCACCTTTATATGGGTCCCCCGGGACAGGGGCGGAGAAGGCACCGGGGAGCTGTTTTTT. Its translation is CASTFIWVPRDRGGEGTGELFF.

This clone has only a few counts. Here the CDR3 reads CASSLTGGINNEQYF. The CDR3 coding sequence is TGCGCCAGCAGCTTAACAGGGGGCATCAACAACGAGCAGTACTTC. The J gene is TRBJ2-7, the V gene TRBV5-1; the match to TRBD1 covers 9 bases. CDR3 length: 15 amino acids. Germline CDR1 SGHRS, CDR2 YFSETQ. The trim removed 2 bases at V and 5 bases at J, leaving 8 bases unmatched.

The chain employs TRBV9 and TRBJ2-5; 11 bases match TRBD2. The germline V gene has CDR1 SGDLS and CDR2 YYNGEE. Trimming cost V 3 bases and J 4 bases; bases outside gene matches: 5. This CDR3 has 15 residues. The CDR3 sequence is CASSARTSGGETQYF. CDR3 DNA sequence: TGTGCCAGCAGCGCCCGAACTAGCGGGGGAGAGACCCAGTACTTC.

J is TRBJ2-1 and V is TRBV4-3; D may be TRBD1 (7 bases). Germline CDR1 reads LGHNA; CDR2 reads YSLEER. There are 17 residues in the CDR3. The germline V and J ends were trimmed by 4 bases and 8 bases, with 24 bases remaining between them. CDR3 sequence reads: CASSRTGRGVSWDEQFF. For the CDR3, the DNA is TGCGCCAGCAGCCGGACGGGCAGGGGGGTCTCATGGGATGAGCAGTTCTTC.

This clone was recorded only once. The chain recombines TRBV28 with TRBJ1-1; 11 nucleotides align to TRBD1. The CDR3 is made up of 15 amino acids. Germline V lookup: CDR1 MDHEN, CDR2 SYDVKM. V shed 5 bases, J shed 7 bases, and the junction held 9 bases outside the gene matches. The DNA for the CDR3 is TGTGCCAGCAGTGCCTCAGTCGGGACAGGGGGTGAAGCTTTCTTT. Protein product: CASSASVGTGGEAFF.

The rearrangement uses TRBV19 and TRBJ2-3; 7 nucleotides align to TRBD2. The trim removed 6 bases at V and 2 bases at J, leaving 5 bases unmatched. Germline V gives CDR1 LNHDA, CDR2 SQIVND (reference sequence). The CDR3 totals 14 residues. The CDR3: CASSGGGPTDTQYF. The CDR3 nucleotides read TGTGCCAGTAGCGGGGGAGGGCCCACAGATACGCAGTATTTT. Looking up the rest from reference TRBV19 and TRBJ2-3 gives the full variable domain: DGGITQSPKYLFRKEGQNVTLSCEQNLNHDAMYWYRQDPGQGLRLIYYSQIVNDFQKGDIAEGYSVSREKKESFPLTVTSAQKNPTAFYLCASSGGGPTDTQYFGPGTRLTVL.

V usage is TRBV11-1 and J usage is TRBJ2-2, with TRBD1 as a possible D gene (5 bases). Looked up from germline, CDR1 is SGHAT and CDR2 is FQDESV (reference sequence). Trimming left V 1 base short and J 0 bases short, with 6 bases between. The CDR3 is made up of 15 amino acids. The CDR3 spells CASSLDRPNTGELFF. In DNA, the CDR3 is TGTGCCAGCAGCTTAGACAGGCCGAACACCGGGGAGCTGTTTTTT.

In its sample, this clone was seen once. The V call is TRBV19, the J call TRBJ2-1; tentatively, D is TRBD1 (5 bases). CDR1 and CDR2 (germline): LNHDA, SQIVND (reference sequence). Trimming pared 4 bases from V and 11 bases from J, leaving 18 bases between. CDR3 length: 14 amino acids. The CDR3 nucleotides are TGTGCCAGTAGTAAGGGCAGGGAAGTATCAAAGCAGTTCTTC. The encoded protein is CASSKGREVSKQFF.